The clone carrying this T cell receptor beta chain has a handful of counts. Its antigen is still unknown. The library had UMIs added by 3' ligation of an oligonucleotide to TCR cDNA. Adult healthy volunteers gave 2.5 ml peripheral blood for whole-blood RNA. Reverse transcription used DNase-treated unsorted total RNA, aiming for about 1 to 1000 ng. V was shortened by 7 bases and J by 5 bases, with 11 bases between the two germline ends. The CDR3 is made up of 12 amino acids. Germline CDR1 MNHNS, CDR2 SASEGT. This sample stems from a study of naive and memory T cell subsets. Ligated cDNA underwent four rounds of PCR with nested alpha and beta constant region primers and SP2. Alpha and beta constant region primers primed reverse transcription for blood and skin samples. A single record per CDR3 protein comes from TCRdb applying MiXCR to the 5' RACE reads. This table has roughly 60,000 distinct CDR3 sequences, approximately 8% appearing once.

Regarding the study as a whole: The RNA method is potentially sensitive to activation and differentiation changes.

The chain is built from TRBV6-1 and TRBJ2-5; D is undetermined. The sequence came from a female donor in good health. This CDR3 is CASNAVWETQYF. In DNA, the CDR3 is TGTGCCAGCAATGCGGTTTGGGAGACCCAGTACTTC.